This T cell receptor (beta chain) is from a study of OX40 agonist ivuxolimab in advanced cancers. With respect to the entire study: Ivuxolimab was a fully human IgG2 agonistic monoclonal antibody targeting the costimulatory receptor OX40 (CD134). Intravenous ivuxolimab was administered to patients every 2 weeks at six dose levels: 0.01, 0.1, 0.3, 1.5, 3 and 10 mg/kg. Of the roughly 51 patients in dose escalation, about 20 had hepatocellular carcinoma, about 15 had melanoma, 9 had renal cell carcinoma and 9 had head and neck cancer. The dose-escalation cohort was about 86% male with a mean age of about 65 years, ranging from roughly 23 to 90. Prior anti-PD-1, anti-PD-L1 or anti-CTLA-4 therapy was permitted, and checkpoint inhibitors had been received by roughly 40% of dose-escalation patients. Partial responses occurred in three dose-escalation patients: two with cutaneous melanoma and one with hepatocellular carcinoma. Peripheral TCRbeta sequencing was intended to test whether TCR sequence diversity was altered and clonal T-cell expansion was caused by ivuxolimab. The paper describes the monotherapy dose-escalation part (N of about 52 patients) of the phase I trial of ivuxolimab.

What the research found in general, with its limitations: In the 0.1-3.0 mg/kg groups, partial responders were among the patients with the lowest normalized peripheral clonal expansion, particularly in CD8+ T cells. After ivuxolimab, expanded clones were on average more numerous among CD8+ T cells than among CD4+ T cells. At doses of 0.1 to 3.0 mg/kg, clonal expansion of both CD4+ and CD8+ blood T cells was observed from baseline to week 6. Low levels of normalized T-cell clonal expansion were also seen in some nonresponding patients. Antigen specificity was not determined for the clonally expanded peripheral T cells.

Concerning this clone: Its antigen target is currently unknown. There are no base qualities to consult, and no much larger clone falls within one base.

Genomic DNA was extracted from sorted cells for sequencing of the TCRbeta CDR3 region. TCRbeta CDR3 regions were sequenced using the immunoSEQ Assay. In TCRdb, the immuneACCESS table is reduced to in-frame sequences with V and J assigned. These tables do not hold every clone; where another copy was compared, an unresolved V gene accounts for under half, and the others remain unexplained. For this sample the table gives fewer than 80,000 clones, of which about 85% were detected only once. The ten largest clones add up to about 0.76% of the sample. The trial excluded patients who had a history of autoimmune disease or who were on systemic immunosuppression. In every dose cohort, peripheral blood was drawn for TCR sequencing at baseline, cycle 4 day 1, and cycle 7 day 1. The samples were taken from a phase I, first-in-human, multicenter, open-label dose-escalation trial of ivuxolimab. Adults with locally advanced or metastatic melanoma, renal cell carcinoma, hepatocellular carcinoma or head and neck squamous cell carcinoma were enrolled in the trial. Before TCR sequencing, CD4+ T cells and CD8+ T cells were sorted from peripheral blood as separate populations.

The sequence was obtained from an adult with an advanced solid tumor such as melanoma, head and neck, liver or kidney cancer. The source material was CD4+ or CD8+ T cells sorted from blood, sampled in a trial of the OX40 agonist ivuxolimab.

The base sequence is TGTGCCAGCAGTTTAGGGGGGGCCGGGGGCACTGAAGCTTTCTTT. Its protein is CASSLGGAGGTEAFF. The sequence links TRBV28 to TRBJ1-1, and perhaps TRBD1 as D gene, on 6 matching bases. The germline V gene specifies MDHEN as CDR1 and SYDVKM as CDR2. V drops 2 bases and J drops 4 bases, leaving 14 bases in between. Including cysteine and phenylalanine, the CDR3 has 15 amino acids. Left in the record is the CDR3 DNA by itself, 45 bases read in frame from the first base.